These 16 T cell receptor beta chains were all obtained from the same sample, sequenced in a study of spatial heterogeneity in lung cancer. TCRdb reprocessed the 5' RACE reads via MiXCR and lists one record per CDR3 protein. The table includes approximately 66,000 distinct CDR3 sequences, approximately 6% detected once. Time point: sample taken at primary tumor resection. The starting material was PBMCs, obtained at surgery. All receptors come from a female donor with early-stage non-small cell lung cancer.

This clonotype was seen a handful of times. This sequence joins TRBV12-3 or TRBV12-4 and TRBJ2-1; D uncertain. This CDR3 comprises 13 residues. Deletions cut 2 bases from V and 9 bases from J, with 11 bases between. CDR3: CASSLSGPSEQFF. The DNA of the CDR3 is TGTGCCAGCAGTTTATCAGGTCCTTCTGAGCAGTTCTTC.

This chain links TRBV5-4 with TRBJ1-1; D might be TRBD1 (5 bases). Germline-derived CDR1 and CDR2 are SGHNT and YYREEE (reference sequence). The length of the CDR3 is 15 residues. Trimming removed 5 bases at V and 0 bases at J, with 14 bases between. CDR3: CASRQTDRLNTEAFF. CDR3 DNA sequence: TGTGCCAGCAGACAAACTGACAGATTGAACACTGAAGCTTTCTTT.

About this clonotype: This may be a read error, as it is one base from a much larger clone. The V call is TRBV6-1, the J call TRBJ2-3, with D unresolved. V was shortened by 3 bases and J by 2 bases, with 12 bases between the two germline ends. This CDR3 contains 15 residues. Germline V gene lookup returns CDR1 MNHNS and CDR2 SASEGT. The CDR3 nucleotides are TGTGCCAGCAGTGAGTTGCGTTCCATCACAGATACGCAGTATTTT. Translating it yields CASSELRSITDTQYF.

This clonotype was recorded a few times. The chain couples TRBV27 to TRBJ2-7; D possibly uses TRBD1 or TRBD2 (5 bases each). V lost 6 bases, J lost 3 bases, and 18 bases lay in between. Germline V gene data show CDR1 as MNHEY and CDR2 as SMNVEV (reference sequence). CDR3 length: 15 residues. The CDR3 DNA reads TGTGCCAGCAGCGCCCCCGGGACGGCTTACTACGAGCAGTACTTC. Its translation: CASSAPGTAYYEQYF.

Ten or more counts support this clonotype. The chain combines TRBV11-1 with TRBJ2-5, with 9 bases aligning to TRBD1. V trimming: 4 bases; J trimming: 1 base; junction bases outside the gene matches: 10. Per germline, CDR1 SGHAT and CDR2 FQDESV (reference sequence). This CDR3 region has 17 residues. CDR3 DNA: TGTGCCAGCAGCTCCTGGGACAGGGAGGTGTCCCAAGAGACCCAGTACTTC. This encodes CASSSWDREVSQETQYF.

The chain employs TRBV5-4 and TRBJ2-3; D remains unclear. Trimming cost V 3 bases and J 1 base, with 15 bases left between them. Germline loops: CDR1 SGHNT, CDR2 YYREEE (reference sequence). This CDR3 region has 16 residues. CDR3 loop: CASSSRTSGGTDTQYF. The CDR3 nucleotides are TGTGCCAGCAGCTCCAGGACCTCTGGGGGCACAGATACGCAGTATTTT.

The rearrangement joins TRBV4-1 to TRBJ2-1; D possibly corresponds to TRBD1 (6 bases). Germline V gives CDR1 MGHRA, CDR2 YSYEKL. The CDR3 is 16 residues long. With 2 bases removed from V and 0 bases from J, the gap between germline ends came to 11 bases. The DNA for the CDR3 is TGCGCCAGCAGCCAAACCCAGGGGAACTCCTACAATGAGCAGTTCTTC. Amino acid sequence: CASSQTQGNSYNEQFF.

Comments on this clonotype: One end of the junction varies from germline; a read error may be responsible. V and J are TRBV6-1 and TRBJ2-5; TRBD1 is a possible D gene (5 bases). CDR3 length: 13 residues. Germline V gives CDR1 MNHNS, CDR2 SASEGT. In DNA, the CDR3 is TGTGCCAGCAGTGGGACATACCAAGAGACCCAGTGCTTC. Translation: CASSGTYQETQCF.

This clonotype was observed at least ten times. The gene calls are TRBV29-1 and TRBJ1-5; possibly TRBD1 for D (6 bases). The ends were cut back, 5 bases at V and 4 bases at J, with 15 bases in the middle. From germline, CDR1 is SQVTM and CDR2 ANQGSEA. The length of the CDR3 is 14 residues. The CDR3 is CSVQLQGGNQPQHF. In DNA form, the CDR3 reads TGCAGCGTTCAGTTACAGGGAGGAAATCAGCCCCAGCATTTT.

This clonotype was seen many times. CDR3 residues: CASSLAGPNTGELFF. The CDR3 bases are TGTGCCAGCAGCCTAGCGGGTCCGAACACCGGGGAGCTGTTTTTT. V usage is TRBV7-3 and J usage is TRBJ2-2; 8 bases agree with TRBD2. After removal of 5 bases from V and 0 bases from J, the junction contained 2 bases not matched to a gene. The CDR3 is 15 residues long. Germline V lookup: CDR1 SGHTA, CDR2 FQGTGA.

This clonotype turned up a few times. The V gene is TRBV20-1, the J gene TRBJ1-6; 7 positions agree with TRBD1. Germline values: CDR1 DFQATT, CDR2 SNEGSKA (reference sequence). The CDR3 contains 14 residues. J gave up 6 bases and V 6 bases, and 8 bases lay outside the gene matches. CDR3: CSARRTGPNSPLHF. The CDR3 DNA sequence: TGCAGTGCCCGAAGGACAGGCCCTAATTCACCCCTCCACTTT.

This clonotype has a count of ten or more. V gene TRBV6-5 combines with J gene TRBJ1-1; D not certain. Germline CDR1 and CDR2: MNHEY and SVGAGI. The CDR3 has 13 residues. Trimming shortened V by 5 bases and J by 8 bases, and 15 bases separated the two germline ends. CDR3 residues: CASSRPIPREAFF. Here the CDR3 DNA reads TGTGCCAGCAGTCGTCCGATCCCTAGGGAAGCTTTCTTT.

The table lists this clonotype with many counts. This sequence joins TRBV18 and TRBJ1-5; TRBD1 matches 7 bases. V dropped 8 bases and J dropped 2; count of bases not matched to a gene: 6. Germline V gives CDR1 KGHSH, CDR2 LQKENI. There are 14 residues in the CDR3. Written as DNA, the CDR3 is TGTGCCAGCACCTACAGGGGAGGCAATCAGCCCCAGCATTTT. Protein sequence: CASTYRGGNQPQHF.

In its sample, this clonotype was seen many times. The chain combines TRBV3-1 with TRBJ2-1; no clear D. The V end was cut by 4 bases, the J end by 4 bases, with 17 bases between. The length of the CDR3 is 16 residues. From germline, CDR1 is LGHDT and CDR2 YNNKEL (reference sequence). Here the CDR3 reads CASSPRTSPLYNEQFF. DNA of the CDR3: TGTGCCAGCAGCCCGAGGACCTCCCCCTTGTACAATGAGCAGTTCTTC.

This clonotype was recorded many times. The rearrangement uses TRBV6-1 and TRBJ1-6; D uncertain. CDR1 and CDR2 (germline): MNHNS, SASEGT. V lost 4 bases and J 8 bases, leaving 9 bases between the germline ends. The CDR3 extends over 13 amino acids. The CDR3 DNA is TGTGCCAGCAGTGGGGGTTCCGATTCACCCCTCCACTTT. This sequence encodes CASSGGSDSPLHF.

This clonotype was seen a few times. The chain has TRBV27 and TRBJ1-2; 7 bases line up with TRBD1. With 5 bases clipped from V and 2 bases from J, the junction kept 2 bases outside the gene matches. CDR3 length equals 13 residues. From germline, CDR1 is MNHEY and CDR2 SMNVEV (reference sequence). The CDR3 DNA sequence: TGTGCCAGCAGTCAGGGGGAAAACTATGGCTACACCTTC. Its translation: CASSQGENYGYTF.